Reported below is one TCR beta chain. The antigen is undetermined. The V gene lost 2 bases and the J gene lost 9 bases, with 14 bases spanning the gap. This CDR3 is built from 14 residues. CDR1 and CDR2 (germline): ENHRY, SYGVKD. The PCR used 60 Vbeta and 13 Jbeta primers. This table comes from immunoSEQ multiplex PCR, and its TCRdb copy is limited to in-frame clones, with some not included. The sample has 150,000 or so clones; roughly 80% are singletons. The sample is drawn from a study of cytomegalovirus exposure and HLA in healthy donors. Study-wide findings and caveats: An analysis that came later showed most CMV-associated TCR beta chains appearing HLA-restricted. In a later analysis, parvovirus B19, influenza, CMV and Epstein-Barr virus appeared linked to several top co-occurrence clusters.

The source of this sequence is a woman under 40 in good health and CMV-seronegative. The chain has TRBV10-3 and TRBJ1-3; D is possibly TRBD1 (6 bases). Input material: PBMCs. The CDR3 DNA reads TGTGCCATCAGTGAGCCCGGGACATCCAGCACCATATATTTT. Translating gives CAISEPGTSSTIYF.